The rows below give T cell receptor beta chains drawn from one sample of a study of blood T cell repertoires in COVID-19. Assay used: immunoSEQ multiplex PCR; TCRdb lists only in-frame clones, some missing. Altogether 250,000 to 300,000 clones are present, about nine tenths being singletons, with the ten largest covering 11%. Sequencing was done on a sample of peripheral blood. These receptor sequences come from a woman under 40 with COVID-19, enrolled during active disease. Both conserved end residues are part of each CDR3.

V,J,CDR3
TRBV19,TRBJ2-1,CASSITGFNEQFF
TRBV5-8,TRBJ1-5,CASSQFTGNQPQHF
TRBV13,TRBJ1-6,CASSSRGWQRYNSPLHF
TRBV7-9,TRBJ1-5,CASSLGGYSNQPQHF
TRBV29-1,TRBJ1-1,CSVCRGGACTEAFF
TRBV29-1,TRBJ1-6,CSVATGTGGSPLHF
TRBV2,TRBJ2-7,CASSEGQGAIYEQYF
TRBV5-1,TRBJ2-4,CASSATGPKNIQYF
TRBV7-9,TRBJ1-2,CASSFATGTDRGYTF
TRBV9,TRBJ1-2,CASSPGVLRGYTF
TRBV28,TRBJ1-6,CASSRPDRGSPLHF
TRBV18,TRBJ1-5,CASSSLDAAGQPQHF
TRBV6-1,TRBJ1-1,CASSGGLGGSFTEAFF
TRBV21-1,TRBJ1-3,CAYKRNTIYF
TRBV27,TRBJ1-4,CASSFTTGDEKLFF
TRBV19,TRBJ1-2,CASSIGTGFYGYTF
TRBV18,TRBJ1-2,CASSPSPNGYTF
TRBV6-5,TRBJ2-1,CASSPPGVWSSEQFF
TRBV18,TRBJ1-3,CASSPGGAGNTIYF
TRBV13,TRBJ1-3,CASSDRAFSGNTIYF
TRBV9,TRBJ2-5,CASSVAGTRGETQYF
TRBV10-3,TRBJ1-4,CAIGSRVSLVDEKLFF
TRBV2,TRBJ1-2,CASIVTGLYGYTF
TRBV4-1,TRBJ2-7,CASSISQRGSSYEQYF
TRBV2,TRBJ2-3,CASTGSSGFTDTQYF
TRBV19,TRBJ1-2,CASTTGARGYTF
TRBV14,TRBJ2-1,CASSLTSVHNEQFF
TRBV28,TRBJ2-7,CASNNGGPSYEQYF
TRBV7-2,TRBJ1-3,CASLRRGLGNTIYF
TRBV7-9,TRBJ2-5,CASSSTLYQETQYF
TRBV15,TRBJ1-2,CATSTPEEAYYGYTF
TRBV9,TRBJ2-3,CASSALSSRGTDTQYF
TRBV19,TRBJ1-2,CASEPTGGGDGYTF
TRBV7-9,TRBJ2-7,CASSSSSYEQYF
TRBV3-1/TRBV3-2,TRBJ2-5,CASSDQLEGGHLKETQYF
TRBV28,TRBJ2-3,CASSVGTSGGMSTQYF
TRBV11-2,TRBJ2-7,CASSLDLASGGFRSYEQYF